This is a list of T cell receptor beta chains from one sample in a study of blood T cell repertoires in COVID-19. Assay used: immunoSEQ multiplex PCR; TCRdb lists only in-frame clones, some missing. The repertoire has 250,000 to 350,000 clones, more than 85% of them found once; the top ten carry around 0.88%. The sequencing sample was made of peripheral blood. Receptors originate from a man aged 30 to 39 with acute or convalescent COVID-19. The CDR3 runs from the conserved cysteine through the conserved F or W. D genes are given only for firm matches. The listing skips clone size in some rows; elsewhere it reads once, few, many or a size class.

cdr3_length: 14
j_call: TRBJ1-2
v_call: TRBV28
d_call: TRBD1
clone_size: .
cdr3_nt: TGTGCCAGCAGCCGGGACAGATATAACTATGGCTACACCTTC
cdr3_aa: CASSRDRYNYGYTF

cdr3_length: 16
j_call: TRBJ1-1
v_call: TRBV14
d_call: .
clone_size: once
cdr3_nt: TGTGCCAGCAGCAGCTTTTTCACAGGGAGGGACACTGAAGCTTTCTTT
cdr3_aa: CASSSFFTGRDTEAFF

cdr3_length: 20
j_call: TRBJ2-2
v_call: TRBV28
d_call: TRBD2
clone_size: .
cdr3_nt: TGTGCCAGCAGCCAACTTAGGACTAGCGGGAGGGCCCAGTACACCGGGGAGCTGTTTTTT
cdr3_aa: CASSQLRTSGRAQYTGELFF

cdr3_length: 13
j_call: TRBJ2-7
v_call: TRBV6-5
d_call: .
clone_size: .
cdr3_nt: TGTGCCAGCAGTCAGGGCCCTACCTACGAGCAGTACTTC
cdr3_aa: CASSQGPTYEQYF

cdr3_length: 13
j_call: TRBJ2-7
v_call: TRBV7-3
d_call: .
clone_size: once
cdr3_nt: TGTGCCAGCAGCTTCGGGAACTCCTACGAGCAGTACTTC
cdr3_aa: CASSFGNSYEQYF

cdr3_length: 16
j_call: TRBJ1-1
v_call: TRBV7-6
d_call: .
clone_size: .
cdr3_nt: TGTGCCAGCAGCTTAGCCCAGGGGCAGCTGAACACTGAAGCTTTCTTT
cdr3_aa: CASSLAQGQLNTEAFF

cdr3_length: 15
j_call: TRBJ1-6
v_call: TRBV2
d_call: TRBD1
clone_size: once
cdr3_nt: TGTGCCAGCAGATCGACAGGGAACGATAATTCACCCCTCCACTTT
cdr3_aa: CASRSTGNDNSPLHF

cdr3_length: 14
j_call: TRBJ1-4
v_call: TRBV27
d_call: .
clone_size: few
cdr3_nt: TGTGCCAGCAGAACAGGGATTGCTAATGAAAAACTGTTTTTT
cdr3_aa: CASRTGIANEKLFF

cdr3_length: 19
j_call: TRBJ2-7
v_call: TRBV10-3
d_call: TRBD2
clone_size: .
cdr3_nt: TGTGCCATCAGTATAACCGGGACTAGCGGGAGGTCCAGCTCCTACGAGCAGTACTTC
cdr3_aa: CAISITGTSGRSSSYEQYF

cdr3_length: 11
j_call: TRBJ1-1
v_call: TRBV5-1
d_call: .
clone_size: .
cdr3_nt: TGCGCCAGCAGCGGACGGGAGAGAGCTTTCTTT
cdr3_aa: CASSGRERAFF

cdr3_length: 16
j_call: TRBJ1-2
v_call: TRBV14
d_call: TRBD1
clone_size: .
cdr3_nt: TGTGCCAGCAGCCAACTGGGCAGGGGGGCTAACTATGGCTACACCTTC
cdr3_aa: CASSQLGRGANYGYTF

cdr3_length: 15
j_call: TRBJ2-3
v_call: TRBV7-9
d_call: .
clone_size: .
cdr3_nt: TGTGCCAGCAGCTTCGGCCGGGGAAGCACAGATACGCAGTATTTT
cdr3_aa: CASSFGRGSTDTQYF

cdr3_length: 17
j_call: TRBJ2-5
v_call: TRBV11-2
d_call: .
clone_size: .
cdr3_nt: TGTGCCAGCGTCGGAGTGGAGGGAACCCGTTACCAAGAGACCCAGTACTTC
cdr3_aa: CASVGVEGTRYQETQYF

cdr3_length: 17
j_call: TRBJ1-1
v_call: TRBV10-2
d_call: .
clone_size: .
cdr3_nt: TGCGCCAGCAGTGAGTCCGGCCAGGGCAGGCTGAACACTGAAGCTTTCTTT
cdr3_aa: CASSESGQGRLNTEAFF

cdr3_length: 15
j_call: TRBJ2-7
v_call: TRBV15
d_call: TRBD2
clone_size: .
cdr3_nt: TGTGCCACCAGCTCCCGGACTAGCGGGACCTACGGGCAGTACTTC
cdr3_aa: CATSSRTSGTYGQYF

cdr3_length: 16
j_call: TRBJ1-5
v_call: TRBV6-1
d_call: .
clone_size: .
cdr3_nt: TGTGCCAGCAGTGGCCCGACAGGTCTTAGCAATCAGCCCCAGCATTTT
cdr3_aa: CASSGPTGLSNQPQHF

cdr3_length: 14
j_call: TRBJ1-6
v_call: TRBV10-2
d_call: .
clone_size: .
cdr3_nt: TGCGCCAGCAGTGACAGGCCATTTAATTCACCCCTCCACTTT
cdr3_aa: CASSDRPFNSPLHF

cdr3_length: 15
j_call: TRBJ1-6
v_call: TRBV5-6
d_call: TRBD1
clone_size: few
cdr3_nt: TGTGCCAGCAGCTCGACGGACAGGGATAATTCACCCCTCCACTTT
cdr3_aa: CASSSTDRDNSPLHF

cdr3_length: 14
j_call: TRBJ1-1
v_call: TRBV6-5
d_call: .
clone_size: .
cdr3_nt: TGTGCCAGCAGACCCAGACAGATGAACACTGAAGCTTTCTTT
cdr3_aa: CASRPRQMNTEAFF

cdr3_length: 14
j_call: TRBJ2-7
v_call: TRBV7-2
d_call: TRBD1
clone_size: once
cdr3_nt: TGTGCCAGCAGCTTGTGGCAGGGGGCCTCCGAGCAGTACTTC
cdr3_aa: CASSLWQGASEQYF

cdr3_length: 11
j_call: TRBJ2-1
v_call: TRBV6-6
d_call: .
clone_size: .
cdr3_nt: TGTGCCAGCAGTGCGTACAATGAGCAGTTCTTC
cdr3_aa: CASSAYNEQFF

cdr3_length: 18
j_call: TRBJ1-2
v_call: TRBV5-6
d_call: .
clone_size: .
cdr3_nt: TGTGCCAGCAGCGCGTGGGGAGGAGGGGTCCCCCCTAACTATGGCTACACCTTC
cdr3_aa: CASSAWGGGVPPNYGYTF

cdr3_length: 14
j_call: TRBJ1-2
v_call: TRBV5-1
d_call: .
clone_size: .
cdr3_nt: TGCGCCAGCAGCTCGGGTACAGGGAACTATGGCTACACCTTC
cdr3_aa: CASSSGTGNYGYTF

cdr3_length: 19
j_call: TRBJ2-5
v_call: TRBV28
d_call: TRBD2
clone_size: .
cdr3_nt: TGTGCCAGCAGTCCGGCCGGGGGCGGGAGGGTTGTACGTCAAGAGACCCAGTACTTC
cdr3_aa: CASSPAGGGRVVRQETQYF

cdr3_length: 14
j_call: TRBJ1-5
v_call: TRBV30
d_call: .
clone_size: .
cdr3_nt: TGTGCCTGGAGTGTATTCGGTGAGCGGCAGCCCCAGCATTTT
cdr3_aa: CAWSVFGERQPQHF

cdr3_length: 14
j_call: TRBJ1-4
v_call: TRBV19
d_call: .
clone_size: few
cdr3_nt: TGTGCCAGTAGTAAGAGGGACATGGGTGAAAAACTGTTTTTT
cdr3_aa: CASSKRDMGEKLFF

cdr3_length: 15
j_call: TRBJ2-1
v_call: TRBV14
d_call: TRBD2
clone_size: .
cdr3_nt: TGTGCCAGCAGCCAAAGTGGGGGAGGGCAGAAAGGGCAGTTCTTC
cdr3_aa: CASSQSGGGQKGQFF

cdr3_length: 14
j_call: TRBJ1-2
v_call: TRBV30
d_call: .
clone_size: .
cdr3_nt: TGTGCCTGGAGTGCCCTACAGGGTAGCTATGGCTACACCTTC
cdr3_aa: CAWSALQGSYGYTF

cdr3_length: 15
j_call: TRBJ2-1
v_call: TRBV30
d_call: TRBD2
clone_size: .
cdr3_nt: TGTGCCTGGAGCTTCGGGACTAGCGGCTACAATGAGCAGTTCTTC
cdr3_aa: CAWSFGTSGYNEQFF

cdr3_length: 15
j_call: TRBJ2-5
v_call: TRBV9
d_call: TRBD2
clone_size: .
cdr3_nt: TGTGCCAGCAGCGGGGGGACTAGCGTGGCGGAGACCCAGTACTTC
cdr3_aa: CASSGGTSVAETQYF

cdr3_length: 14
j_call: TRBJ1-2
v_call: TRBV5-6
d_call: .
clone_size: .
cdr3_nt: TGTGCCAGCAGCTTCGCGGATTCTAACTATGGCTACACCTTC
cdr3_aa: CASSFADSNYGYTF

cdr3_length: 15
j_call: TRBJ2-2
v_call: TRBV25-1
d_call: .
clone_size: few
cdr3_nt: TGTGCCAGCAGTGAAATAGGGGCGAACACCGGGGAGCTGTTTTTT
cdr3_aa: CASSEIGANTGELFF

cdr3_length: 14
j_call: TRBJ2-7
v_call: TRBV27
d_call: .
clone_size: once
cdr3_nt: TGTGCCAGCAGTTCCGGACACCCGACCTACGAGCAGTACTTC
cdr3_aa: CASSSGHPTYEQYF

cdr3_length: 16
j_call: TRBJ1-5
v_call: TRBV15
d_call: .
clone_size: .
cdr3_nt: TGTGCCACCAGCAGAGTGGCCGGGTATGGCAATCAGCCCCAGCATTTT
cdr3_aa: CATSRVAGYGNQPQHF

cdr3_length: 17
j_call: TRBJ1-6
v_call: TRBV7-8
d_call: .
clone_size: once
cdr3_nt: TGTGCCAGCAGCTCAATTGTGACAGAATCCTATAATTCACCCCTCCACTTT
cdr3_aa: CASSSIVTESYNSPLHF

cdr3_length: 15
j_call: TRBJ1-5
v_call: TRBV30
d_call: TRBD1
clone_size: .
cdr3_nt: TGTGCCTGGAGTGTCGGACAGGGGGCGAATCAGCCCCAGCATTTT
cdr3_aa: CAWSVGQGANQPQHF

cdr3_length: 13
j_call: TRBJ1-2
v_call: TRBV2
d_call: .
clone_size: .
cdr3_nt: TGTGCTAATAACCCAGGGGTCGGCGGTGGCTACACCTTC
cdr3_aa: CANNPGVGGGYTF

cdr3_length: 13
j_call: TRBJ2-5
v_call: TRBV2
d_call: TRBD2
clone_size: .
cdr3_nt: TGTGCCAGCAGCGGGACTAGTTTGGAGACCCAGTACTTC
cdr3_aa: CASSGTSLETQYF

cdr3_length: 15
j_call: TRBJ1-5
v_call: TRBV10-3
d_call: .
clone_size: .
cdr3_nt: TGTGCCATCAGTGAGGACGGGGGGTCAAGGGAGCCCCAGCATTTT
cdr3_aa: CAISEDGGSREPQHF

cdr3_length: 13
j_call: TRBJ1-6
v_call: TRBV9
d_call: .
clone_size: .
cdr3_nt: TGTGCCAGCAGCGTAATGTCCCTATCACCCCTCCACTTT
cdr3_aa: CASSVMSLSPLHF

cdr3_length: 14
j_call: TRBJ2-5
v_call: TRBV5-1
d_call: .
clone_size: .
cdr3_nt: TGCGCCAGCAGCTTGGGCGATCACGGAGAGACCCAGTACTTC
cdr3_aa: CASSLGDHGETQYF

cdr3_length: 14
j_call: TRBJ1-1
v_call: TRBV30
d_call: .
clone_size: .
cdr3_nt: TGTGCCTGGAGTGTAGGAGGGAGCGTCACTGAAGCTTTCTTT
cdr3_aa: CAWSVGGSVTEAFF

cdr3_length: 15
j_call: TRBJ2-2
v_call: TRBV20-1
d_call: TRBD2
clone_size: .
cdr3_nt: TGCAGTGCTAGTGTTAGCGGGAGGCGCACCGGGGAGCTGTTTTTT
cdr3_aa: CSASVSGRRTGELFF

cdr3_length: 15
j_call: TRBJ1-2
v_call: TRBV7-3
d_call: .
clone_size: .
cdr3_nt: TGTGCCAGCAGCTTAACGCCGGCAGGGCAAGCTGGCTACACCTTC
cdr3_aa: CASSLTPAGQAGYTF

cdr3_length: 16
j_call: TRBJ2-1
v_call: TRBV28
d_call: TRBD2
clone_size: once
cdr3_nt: TGTGCCAGCAGTGCTAGCGGGAGAACCCGCTACAATGAGCAGTTCTTC
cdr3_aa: CASSASGRTRYNEQFF

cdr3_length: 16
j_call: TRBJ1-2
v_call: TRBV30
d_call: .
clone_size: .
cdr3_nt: TGTGCCTGGATACAAAAGGATGGGCGAATTAACTATGGCTACACCTTC
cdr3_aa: CAWIQKDGRINYGYTF

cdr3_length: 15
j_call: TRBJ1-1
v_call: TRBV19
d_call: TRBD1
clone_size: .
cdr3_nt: TGTGCCAGTAGGAGGGGGACAGGGAGAATCACTGAAGCTTTCTTT
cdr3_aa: CASRRGTGRITEAFF

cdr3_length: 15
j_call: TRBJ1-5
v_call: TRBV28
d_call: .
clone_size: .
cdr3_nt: TGTGCCGCCTCAGGGAGGTCCCCCCTTAATCAGCCCCAGCATTTT
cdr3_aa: CAASGRSPLNQPQHF

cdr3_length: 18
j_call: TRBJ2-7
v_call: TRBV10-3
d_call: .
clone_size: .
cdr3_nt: TGTGCCATCAGCCGCTCGCCCTCCTCTGGGGGAGGTAACTACGAGCAGTACTTC
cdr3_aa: CAISRSPSSGGGNYEQYF

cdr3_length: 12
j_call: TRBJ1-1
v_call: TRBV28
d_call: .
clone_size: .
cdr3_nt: TGTGCCAGCAGTTTATCAAACACTGAAGCTTTCTTT
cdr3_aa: CASSLSNTEAFF